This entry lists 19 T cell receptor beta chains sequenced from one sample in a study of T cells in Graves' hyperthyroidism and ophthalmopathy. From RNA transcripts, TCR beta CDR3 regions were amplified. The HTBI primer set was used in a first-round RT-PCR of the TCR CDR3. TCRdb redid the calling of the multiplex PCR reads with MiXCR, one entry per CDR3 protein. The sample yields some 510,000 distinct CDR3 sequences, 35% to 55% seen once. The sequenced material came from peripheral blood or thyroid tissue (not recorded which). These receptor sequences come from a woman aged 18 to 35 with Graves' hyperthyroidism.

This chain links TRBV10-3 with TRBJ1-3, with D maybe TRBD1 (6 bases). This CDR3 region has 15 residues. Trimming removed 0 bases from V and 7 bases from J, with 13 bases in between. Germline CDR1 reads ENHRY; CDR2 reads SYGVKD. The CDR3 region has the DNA TGTGCCATCAGTGAGTCACAGGGAATGATGAACACCATATATTTT. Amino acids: CAISESQGMMNTIYF.

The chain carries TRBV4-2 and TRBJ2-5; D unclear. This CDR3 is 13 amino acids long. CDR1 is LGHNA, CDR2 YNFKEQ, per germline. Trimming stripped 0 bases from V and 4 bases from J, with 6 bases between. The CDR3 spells CASSQEVTETQYF. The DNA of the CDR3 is TGTGCCAGCAGCCAAGAGGTTACAGAGACCCAGTACTTC.

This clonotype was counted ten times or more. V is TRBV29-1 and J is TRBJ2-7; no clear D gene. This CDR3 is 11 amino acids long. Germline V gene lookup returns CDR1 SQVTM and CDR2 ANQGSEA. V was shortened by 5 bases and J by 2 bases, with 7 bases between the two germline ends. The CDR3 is CSVLGTYEQYF. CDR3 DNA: TGCAGCGTTCTGGGAACCTACGAGCAGTACTTC.

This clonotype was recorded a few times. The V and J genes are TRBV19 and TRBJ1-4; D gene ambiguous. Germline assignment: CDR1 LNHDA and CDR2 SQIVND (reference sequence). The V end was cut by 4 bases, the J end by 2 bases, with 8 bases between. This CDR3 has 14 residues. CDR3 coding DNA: TGTGCCAGTAGTAGCGCGGGGACTAATGAAAAACTGTTTTTT. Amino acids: CASSSAGTNEKLFF. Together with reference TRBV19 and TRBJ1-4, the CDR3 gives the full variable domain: DGGITQSPKYLFRKEGQNVTLSCEQNLNHDAMYWYRQDPGQGLRLIYYSQIVNDFQKGDIAEGYSVSREKKESFPLTVTSAQKNPTAFYLCASSSAGTNEKLFFGSGTQLSVL.

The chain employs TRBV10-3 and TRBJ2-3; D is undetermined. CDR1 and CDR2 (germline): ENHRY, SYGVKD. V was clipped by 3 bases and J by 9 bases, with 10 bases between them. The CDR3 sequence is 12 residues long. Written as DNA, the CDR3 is TGTGCCATCAGTGAAGAGTATGAGACGCAGTATTTT. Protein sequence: CAISEEYETQYF.

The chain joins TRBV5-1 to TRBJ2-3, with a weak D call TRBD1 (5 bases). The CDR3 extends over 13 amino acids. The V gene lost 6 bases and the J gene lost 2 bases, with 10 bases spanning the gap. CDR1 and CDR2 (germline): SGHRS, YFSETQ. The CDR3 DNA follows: TGCGCCAGCATGGGGCTACTCACAGATACGCAGTATTTT. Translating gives CASMGLLTDTQYF.

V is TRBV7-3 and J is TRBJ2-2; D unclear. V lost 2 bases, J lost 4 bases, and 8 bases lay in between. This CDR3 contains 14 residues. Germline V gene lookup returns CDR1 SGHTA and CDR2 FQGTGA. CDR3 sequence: CASSLGLSTGELFF. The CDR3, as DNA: TGTGCCAGCAGCTTAGGGCTGAGCACCGGGGAGCTGTTTTTT.

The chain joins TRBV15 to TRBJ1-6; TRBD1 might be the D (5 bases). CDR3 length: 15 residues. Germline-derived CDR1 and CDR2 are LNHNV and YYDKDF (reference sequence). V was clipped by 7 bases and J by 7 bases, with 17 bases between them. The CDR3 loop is CATKFGGTENSPLHF. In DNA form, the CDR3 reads TGTGCCACCAAGTTCGGTGGGACCGAAAATTCACCCCTCCACTTT.

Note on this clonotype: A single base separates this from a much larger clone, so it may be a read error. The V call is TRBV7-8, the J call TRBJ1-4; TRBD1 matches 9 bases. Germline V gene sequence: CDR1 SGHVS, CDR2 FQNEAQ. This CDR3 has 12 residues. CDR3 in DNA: TGTGCCAGCAACATGGTCGGGGACAGGGAGATTTTT. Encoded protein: CASNMVGDREIF.

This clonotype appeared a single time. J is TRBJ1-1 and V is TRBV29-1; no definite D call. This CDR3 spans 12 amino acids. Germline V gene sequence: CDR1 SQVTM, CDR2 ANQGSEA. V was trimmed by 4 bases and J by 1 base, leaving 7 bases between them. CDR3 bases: TGCAGCGTTGGACGGCAGAACACTGAAGCTTTCTTT. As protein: CSVGRQNTEAFF.

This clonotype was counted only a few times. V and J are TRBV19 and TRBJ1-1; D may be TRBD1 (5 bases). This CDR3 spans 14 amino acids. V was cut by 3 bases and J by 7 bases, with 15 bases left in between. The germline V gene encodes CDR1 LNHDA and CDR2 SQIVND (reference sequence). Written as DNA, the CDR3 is TGTGCCAGTAGTATTCTCCCCTGGGGCGGTGAAGCTTTCTTT. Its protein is CASSILPWGGEAFF.

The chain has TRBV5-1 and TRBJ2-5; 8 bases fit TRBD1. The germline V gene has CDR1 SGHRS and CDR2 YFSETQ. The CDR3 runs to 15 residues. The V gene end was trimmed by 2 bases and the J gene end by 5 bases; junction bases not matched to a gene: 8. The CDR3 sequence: CASSFGQGISETQYF. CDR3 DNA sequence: TGCGCCAGCAGCTTCGGACAGGGCATTTCGGAGACCCAGTACTTC.

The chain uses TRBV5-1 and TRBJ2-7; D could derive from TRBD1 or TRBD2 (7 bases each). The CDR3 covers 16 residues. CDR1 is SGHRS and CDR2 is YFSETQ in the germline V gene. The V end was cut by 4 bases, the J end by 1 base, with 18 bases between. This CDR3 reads CASSIYQGGGSYEQYF. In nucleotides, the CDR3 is TGCGCCAGCAGCATTTACCAGGGGGGAGGGTCCTACGAGCAGTACTTC.

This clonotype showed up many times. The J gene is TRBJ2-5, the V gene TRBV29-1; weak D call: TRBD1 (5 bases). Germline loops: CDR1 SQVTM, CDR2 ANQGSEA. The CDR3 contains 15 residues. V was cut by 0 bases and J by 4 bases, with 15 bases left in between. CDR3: CSVEDGNRQGETQYF. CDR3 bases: TGCAGCGTTGAAGATGGGAACAGGCAAGGAGAGACCCAGTACTTC. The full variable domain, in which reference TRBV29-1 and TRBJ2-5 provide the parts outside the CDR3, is SAVISQKPSRDICQRGTSLTIQCQVDSQVTMMFWYRQQPGQSLTLIATANQGSEATYESGFVIDKFPISRPNLTFSTLTVSNMSPEDSSIYLCSVEDGNRQGETQYFGPGTRLLVL.

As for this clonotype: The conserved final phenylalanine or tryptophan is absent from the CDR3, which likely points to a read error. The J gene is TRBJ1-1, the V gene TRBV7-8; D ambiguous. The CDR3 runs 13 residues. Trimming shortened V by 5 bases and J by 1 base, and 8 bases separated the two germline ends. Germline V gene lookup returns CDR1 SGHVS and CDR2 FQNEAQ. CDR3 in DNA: TGTGCCAGCAGCGGCAGTTGGAACACTGAAGCTTTCCTT. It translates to CASSGSWNTEAFL.

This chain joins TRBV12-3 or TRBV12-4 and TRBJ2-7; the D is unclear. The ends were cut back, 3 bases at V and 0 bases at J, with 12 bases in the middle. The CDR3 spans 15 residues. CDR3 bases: TGTGCCAGCAGTTTTCTCCACAGCCGCTCCTACGAGCAGTACTTC. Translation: CASSFLHSRSYEQYF.

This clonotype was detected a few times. The CDR3 DNA follows: TGTGCCAGCAGATCATCAGGGGGGGATAATCAGCCCCAGCATTTT. Translated, it gives CASRSSGGDNQPQHF. The V and J genes are TRBV6-5 and TRBJ1-5, with 7 bases lining up with TRBD1. This CDR3 spans 15 amino acids. The junction had 9 bases not matched to a gene; V was cut back by 6 bases and J by 4 bases. The germline CDR1 and CDR2 sequences are MNHEY and SVGAGI.

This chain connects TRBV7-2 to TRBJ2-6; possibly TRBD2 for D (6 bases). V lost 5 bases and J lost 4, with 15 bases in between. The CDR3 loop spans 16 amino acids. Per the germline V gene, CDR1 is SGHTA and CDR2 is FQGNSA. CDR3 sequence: CASSVEEGWGANVLTF. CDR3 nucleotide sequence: TGTGCCAGCAGCGTTGAGGAGGGGTGGGGGGCCAACGTCCTGACTTTC.

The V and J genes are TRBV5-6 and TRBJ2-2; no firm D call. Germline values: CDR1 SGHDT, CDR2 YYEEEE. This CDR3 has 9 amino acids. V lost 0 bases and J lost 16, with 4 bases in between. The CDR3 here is CASSLGQFF. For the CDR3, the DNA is TGTGCCAGCAGCTTGGGGCAGTTTTTT.